The 27 T cell receptor beta chains below all came from one sample that was sequenced in a study of shared clonotypes between healthy human individuals. Method: immunoSEQ multiplex PCR; TCRdb's copy keeps in-frame clones and lacks some. The repertoire has over a million clones, around 78% of them found once; the top ten carry 0.6% to 0.75%. Sequencing was carried out using memory CD4+ T cells from PBMCs. Subset described: CD45RA-negative fraction. The receptor source for this set is a man aged 18 to 30 in good health. Some clones in this sample may be carry-over from other donors' samples.

The sample holds a few counts of this clone. The chain employs TRBV19 and TRBJ1-4; 7 nucleotides align to TRBD1. This CDR3 is 14 amino acids long. The trim removed 3 bases at V and 8 bases at J, leaving 6 bases unmatched. CDR1 and CDR2 (germline): LNHDA, SQIVND (reference sequence). CDR3 nucleotides: TGTGCCAGTAGTATCTACAGGGGCGAGGAAAAACTGTTTTTT. Protein sequence: CASSIYRGEEKLFF.

Remarks on this clone: A much bigger clone sits one base away, suggesting this may be a read error. The same CDR3 arises from other DNA sequences in this sample as well. The rearrangement joins TRBV7-2 to TRBJ1-6; 7 bases map to TRBD1. The CDR3 length is 12 residues. Germline CDR1 SGHTA, CDR2 FQGNSA. V gave up 5 bases and J gave up 13 bases; unmatched junction bases: 5. The CDR3 protein is CASSEQGSPLHF. CDR3 DNA sequence: TGTGCCAGCAGCGAACAGGGGTCGCCCCTCCACTTT.

The chain combines TRBV19 with TRBJ1-3; D call uncertain. The CDR3 sequence is 13 residues long. CDR1 is LNHDA, CDR2 SQIVND, per germline (reference sequence). Trimming removed 5 bases at V and 6 bases at J, with 11 bases between. The CDR3 protein is CASSPRRLNTIYF. The CDR3 coding sequence is TGTGCCAGTAGTCCGAGACGGCTAAACACCATATATTTT.

Regarding this clone: The sample holds other DNA sequences that translate to the same CDR3. The chain is built from TRBV5-4 and TRBJ2-3; 9 nucleotides line up with TRBD1. Germline V CDR1 and CDR2: SGHNT, YYREEE (reference sequence). This CDR3 has 15 residues. J gave up 2 bases and V 4 bases, and 5 bases lay outside the gene matches. The CDR3 nucleotides read TGTGCCAGCAGCCTTGGACAGGGGTTCACAGATACGCAGTATTTT. The encoded protein is CASSLGQGFTDTQYF.

The chain employs TRBV7-8 and TRBJ2-5; 7 bases map to TRBD1. This CDR3 spans 16 amino acids. Germline CDR1 reads SGHVS; CDR2 reads FQNEAQ. Germline trimming cut 6 bases from V and 1 base from J; bases unmatched to any gene: 11. The CDR3, as DNA: TGTGCCAGCAGTAGAAGACAGGGAAGATTCCAAGAGACCCAGTACTTC. Its translation: CASSRRQGRFQETQYF.

V and J are TRBV7-9 and TRBJ2-4; D not resolved. Per the germline V gene, CDR1 is SEHNR and CDR2 is FQNEAQ (reference sequence). This CDR3 contains 14 residues. Trimming stripped 1 base from V and 1 base from J, with 5 bases between. CDR3 coding DNA: TGTGCCAGCAGCTTAGATCTTGCCAAAAACATTCAGTACTTC. Its translation: CASSLDLAKNIQYF. Variable domain in full (rest from reference TRBV7-9 and TRBJ2-4): DTGVSQNPRHKITKRGQNVTFRCDPISEHNRLYWYRQTLGQGPEFLTYFQNEAQLEKSRLLSDRFSAERPKGSFSTLEIQRTEQGDSAMYLCASSLDLAKNIQYFGAGTRLSVL.

The chain is built from TRBV2 and TRBJ2-7; 8 bases fit TRBD1. The CDR3 is 13 amino acids. The germline gives CDR1 SNHLY, CDR2 FYNNEI. The ends lost 11 bases at V and 2 bases at J; junction bases unmatched: 8. CDR3 residues: CAGTGGLTYEQYF. The CDR3 nucleotides are TGTGCCGGAACAGGGGGACTTACCTACGAGCAGTACTTC.

This clone was detected only a few times. This chain uses TRBV7-8 with TRBJ2-2; 8 bases align to TRBD2. The J segment lost 5 bases and the V segment lost 3 bases, leaving 5 bases of the junction unmatched. Germline CDR1 is SGHVS and CDR2 is FQNEAQ. This CDR3 contains 15 residues. CDR3 DNA: TGTGCCAGCAGCTTTTATCCGGGAGGGACCGGGGAGCTGTTTTTT. Translated: CASSFYPGGTGELFF.

The V call is TRBV29-1, the J call TRBJ1-1; a weak D match, TRBD1 (6 bases). This CDR3 is 12 amino acids long. V lost 4 bases to trimming and J lost 6 bases, with 12 bases between them. The germline gives CDR1 SQVTM, CDR2 ANQGSEA. For the CDR3, the DNA is TGCAGCGTTGGCCAGGGGAGCGCTGAAGCTTTCTTT. Translation gives CSVGQGSAEAFF.

V gene TRBV29-1 combines with J gene TRBJ2-5, with D maybe TRBD2 (6 bases). The end of the DNA aligns better with TRBJ2-7, so the J call may be wrong. The length of the CDR3 is 11 residues. Germline CDR1 is SQVTM and CDR2 is ANQGSEA. As DNA, the CDR3 is TGCAGCGCGGGCGGGACCTACGAGCAGTACTTC. This codes for CSAGGTYEQYF.

This clone was found once. This rearrangement joins TRBV18 to TRBJ2-6; unclear D gene. The V end lost 2 bases, the J end lost 0 bases, and 11 bases lay between the germline ends. This CDR3 spans 17 amino acids. Germline values: CDR1 KGHSH, CDR2 LQKENI. The CDR3 reads CASSPARRPSGANVLTF. As DNA, the CDR3 is TGTGCCAGCTCACCAGCCAGGAGACCCTCTGGGGCCAACGTCCTGACTTTC.

The chain links TRBV5-1 to TRBJ2-5, with 10 nucleotides matching TRBD1. V gave up 4 bases and J gave up 4 bases; unmatched junction bases: 13. Germline V lookup: CDR1 SGHRS, CDR2 YFSETQ. The CDR3 sequence is 17 residues long. The CDR3 sequence is CASSLALPGQGGETQYF. The CDR3 DNA sequence: TGCGCCAGCAGCCTCGCTCTCCCAGGACAGGGGGGAGAGACCCAGTACTTC.

V usage is TRBV5-1 and J usage is TRBJ2-3; 9 nucleotides align to TRBD1. This CDR3 region has 15 residues. The ends lost 5 bases at V and 4 bases at J; junction bases unmatched: 8. Germline-derived CDR1 and CDR2 are SGHRS and YFSETQ. The CDR3 loop reads CASRVTGGLADTQYF. The CDR3 bases are TGCGCCAGCAGGGTGACAGGGGGGCTTGCAGATACGCAGTATTTT.

V gene TRBV29-1 combines with J gene TRBJ2-5; D is tentatively TRBD1 or TRBD2 (6 bases each). The V end was cut by 3 bases, the J end by 5 bases, with 19 bases between. Germline lookup yields CDR1 SQVTM and CDR2 ANQGSEA. The CDR3 consists of 15 residues. CDR3 sequence: CSVDVGGGGWETQYF. The CDR3 DNA sequence: TGCAGCGTTGACGTCGGAGGGGGAGGCTGGGAGACCCAGTACTTC.

The chain is built from TRBV5-6 and TRBJ2-3, with TRBD2 matching over 8 bases. The CDR3 runs to 16 residues. In germline, CDR1 is SGHDT, CDR2 YYEEEE. The ends lost 6 bases at V and 5 bases at J; junction bases unmatched: 14. The CDR3 sequence is CASTLRRSGRGDTQYF. CDR3 nucleotides: TGTGCCAGCACATTGAGAAGGTCCGGGAGGGGAGATACGCAGTATTTT. Full variable domain (rest looked up from reference TRBV5-6 and TRBJ2-3): DAGVTQSPTHLIKTRGQQVTLRCSPKSGHDTVSWYQQALGQGPQFIFQYYEEEERQRGNFPDRFSGHQFPNYSSELNVNALLLGDSALYLCASTLRRSGRGDTQYFGPGTRLTVL.

In the case of this clone: A much larger clone lies one base from this, so it may be a read error. The V and J genes are TRBV29-1 and TRBJ1-1; D remains unclear. The CDR3 has 17 residues. CDR1 and CDR2 (germline): SQVTM, ANQGSEA. Between the trimmed V and J ends, which lost 7 bases and 1 base, there was a span of 25 bases. The DNA for the CDR3 is TGCAGCGCTCTCAAATCGTGGATCAAAACGGGGAACACTGAAGCTTTCTTT. Protein: CSALKSWIKTGNTEAFF.

Notes on this clone: A much larger clone lies one base from this, so it may be a read error. The chain has TRBV7-3 and TRBJ2-7; TRBD1 agrees at 8 bases. The end of the DNA aligns better with TRBJ2-5, so the J call may be wrong. The CDR3 contains 13 residues. Germline V CDR1 and CDR2: SGHTA, FQGTGA. The CDR3 protein is CASSLNRGETQYF. The CDR3 bases are TGTGCCAGCAGCTTAAACAGGGGGGAGACCCAGTACTTC.

This clone was detected only a few times. J is TRBJ1-1 and V is TRBV5-4; no definite D call. From germline, CDR1 is SGHNT and CDR2 YYREEE (reference sequence). This CDR3 is built from 14 residues. With 0 bases removed from V and 0 bases from J, the gap between germline ends came to 6 bases. CDR3 nucleotide sequence: TGTGCCAGCAGCTTGGCACAGATGAACACTGAAGCTTTCTTT. The encoded protein is CASSLAQMNTEAFF. Filled out from reference TRBV5-4 and TRBJ1-1, the complete variable domain reads ETGVTQSPTHLIKTRGQQVTLRCSSQSGHNTVSWYQQALGQGPQFIFQYYREEENGRGNFPPRFSGLQFPNYSSELNVNALELDDSALYLCASSLAQMNTEAFFGQGTRLTVV.

Concerning this clone: Within the sample, other DNA sequences also encode this same CDR3. V is TRBV5-1 and J is TRBJ1-2; D is ambiguous. Germline V gives CDR1 SGHRS, CDR2 YFSETQ. V was cut by 1 base and J by 8 bases, with 9 bases left in between. The length of the CDR3 is 12 residues. CDR3 in DNA: TGCGCCAGCAGCTTGACCGACCGGGGCTACACCTTC. Amino acids: CASSLTDRGYTF.

This clone turned up a few times. In the same sample, other DNA sequences code for this CDR3. The rearrangement uses TRBV7-2 and TRBJ2-1; 8 nucleotides agree with TRBD2. Trimming at V came to 0 bases and at J to 4 bases, leaving 2 bases not matched to a gene. Germline lookup yields CDR1 SGHTA and CDR2 FQGNSA. The CDR3 contains 15 residues. In DNA form, the CDR3 reads TGTGCCAGCAGCTTAGCTAGCGGGACGTACAATGAGCAGTTCTTC. As protein: CASSLASGTYNEQFF.

The V and J genes are TRBV30 and TRBJ2-7; 10 nucleotides line up with TRBD2. The CDR3 sequence is 15 residues long. CDR1 and CDR2 from the germline V gene are GTSNPN and SVGIG (reference sequence). V dropped 4 bases and J dropped 3; count of bases not matched to a gene: 9. The CDR3 nucleotides read TGTGCCTGGACCGAAAAGCGGACTAGCGGCTACGAGCAGTACTTC. Its protein is CAWTEKRTSGYEQYF. Combining the CDR3 with reference TRBV30 and TRBJ2-7 gives the whole variable domain SQTIHQWPATLVQPVGSPLSLECTVEGTSNPNLYWYRQAAGRGLQLLFYSVGIGQISSEVPQNLSASRPQDRQFILSSKKLLLSDSGFYLCAWTEKRTSGYEQYFGPGTRLTVT.

The CDR3: CASTPSGGRGEQYF. The CDR3 region has the DNA TGTGCCAGTACCCCAAGCGGGGGGCGTGGGGAGCAGTACTTC. J is TRBJ2-7 and V is TRBV19, with 9 bases aligning to TRBD2. The V segment lost 7 bases and the J segment 7 bases; nucleotides outside the gene matches: 11. The germline CDR1 and CDR2 sequences are LNHDA and SQIVND (reference sequence). This CDR3 spans 14 amino acids.

The V call is TRBV11-1, the J call TRBJ1-1; D ambiguous. There are 15 residues in the CDR3. V dropped 1 base and J dropped 1 base, with 10 bases sitting between them. The germline CDR1 and CDR2 sequences are SGHAT and FQDESV (reference sequence). CDR3 sequence (DNA): TGTGCCAGCAGCTTAGATCTGGGAACGAACACTGAAGCTTTCTTT. This codes for CASSLDLGTNTEAFF.

The rearrangement joins TRBV7-8 to TRBJ2-2; 8 nucleotides agree with TRBD2. This CDR3 contains 18 residues. Unmatched junction bases numbered 16, after V lost 2 bases and J lost 8 bases. CDR1 is SGHVS, CDR2 FQNEAQ, per germline. The CDR3 here is CASSLSFSGKKTEGELFF. DNA of the CDR3: TGTGCCAGCAGCTTAAGTTTTAGCGGGAAAAAAACAGAAGGGGAGCTGTTTTTT.

Comment on this clone: A far larger clone lies a single base away; this is likely a read error. This sample includes further DNA sequences coding for the same CDR3. The CDR3 bases are TGTGCCAGCAGCCAAGCTATTTCAGCGGGAAACTATGGCTACACCTTC. This encodes CASSQAISAGNYGYTF. This rearrangement joins TRBV4-2 to TRBJ1-2; no reliable D call. The length of the CDR3 is 16 residues. Per germline, CDR1 LGHNA and CDR2 YNFKEQ. V lost 1 base to trimming and J lost 2 bases, with 14 bases between them.

The chain couples TRBV11-2 to TRBJ1-1, with D unclear. The germline V gene has CDR1 SGHAT and CDR2 FQNNGV. The CDR3 has 11 residues. With 3 bases removed from V and 6 bases from J, the gap between germline ends came to 5 bases. The chain's CDR3 is CASSLTAEAFF. Written as DNA, the CDR3 is TGTGCCAGCAGCTTGACGGCTGAAGCTTTCTTT.

The genes are TRBV5-1 and TRBJ2-3, with D perhaps matching TRBD1 (5 bases). This CDR3 region has 15 residues. Trimming removed 4 bases from V and 0 bases from J, with 12 bases in between. The germline V gene encodes CDR1 SGHRS and CDR2 YFSETQ. This CDR3 reads CASSPGHPSTDTQYF. CDR3 DNA: TGCGCCAGCAGCCCCGGACATCCCAGCACAGATACGCAGTATTTT. The whole variable domain, filled in from reference TRBV5-1 and TRBJ2-3, reads KAGVTQTPRYLIKTRGQQVTLSCSPISGHRSVSWYQQTPGQGLQFLFEYFSETQRNKGNFPGRFSGRQFSNSRSEMNVSTLELGDSALYLCASSPGHPSTDTQYFGPGTRLTVL.